This TCR beta chain was observed in a study of tumor and adjacent non-tumor tissue in lung cancer. General study points: Compared with tumor, normal lung showed significantly lower TCR diversity.

Worth noting for this clonotype: Its specificity is unknown. At one boundary the junction diverges from the germline segment, which might be a read error.

No cell sorting was done before RNA was extracted from the tissue. A modified ARM-PCR protocol with three rounds of nested PCR amplified TCRbeta. TCRdb re-derived calls from the multiplex PCR reads in MiXCR, one entry per CDR3 protein. This sample has tens of thousands of distinct CDR3 sequences, with more than 70% found just once. The CDR3 totals 14 residues. The TCR was taken from a man aged 60-69 years with non-small cell lung cancer. The source material was lung tumor tissue. The chain carries TRBV12-3 or TRBV12-4 and TRBJ2-5; no clear D gene. The CDR3 here is CASSSTLGFETQYF. The CDR3 coding sequence is TGTGCCAGCAGCTCAACATTGGGCTTTGAGACCCAATACTTC.